Sequencing of this T cell receptor beta chain was carried out in a study of CD8+CD57+ T cells in acquired aplastic anemia. As for the study in general: Sorted CD4+ and CD8+ cells gave an average of around 3 ug of DNA.

Template material for TCR beta VDJ and CDR3 profiling consisted of genomic DNA. TCRdb used MiXCR to reprocess the reads, holding one entry per CDR3 protein. Of some 150,000 distinct CDR3 sequences in the sample, less than 45% were seen once. Only a few counts were recorded for this clonotype. Its antigen is not known. The CDR3 extends over 15 amino acids. V was pared by 1 base and J by 6 bases, with 3 bases of the junction left unmatched. Per the germline V gene, CDR1 is KGHSH and CDR2 is LQKENI. Regarding the study as a whole: Patient and control CD8+ Simpson's diversity was not significantly different.

This receptor was obtained from a human donor in good health, serving as a control. Sequenced sample: sorted CD4+, CD8+, or CD8+CD57+ T cells (not recorded which) from PBMCs. The J gene is TRBJ2-1, the V gene TRBV18, with 10 bases aligning to TRBD2. The DNA of the CDR3 is TGTGCCAGCTCACCACTAGCGGGGGGCGTCAATGAGCAGTTCTTC. Encoded protein: CASSPLAGGVNEQFF.